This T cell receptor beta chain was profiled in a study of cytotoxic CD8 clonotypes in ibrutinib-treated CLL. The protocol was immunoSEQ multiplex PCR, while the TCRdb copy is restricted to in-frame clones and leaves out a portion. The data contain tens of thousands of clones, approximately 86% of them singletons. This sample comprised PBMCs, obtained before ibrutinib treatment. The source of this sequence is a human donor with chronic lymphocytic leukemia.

The CDR3 coding sequence is TGCAGCGTTGACGGCAGTTCCACTGAAGCTTTCTTT. As protein: CSVDGSSTEAFF. The J gene is TRBJ1-1, the V gene TRBV29-1, with unresolved D. This CDR3 is 12 amino acids long. Germline CDR1 reads SQVTM; CDR2 reads ANQGSEA. V lost 3 bases to trimming and J lost 4 bases, with 9 bases between them.